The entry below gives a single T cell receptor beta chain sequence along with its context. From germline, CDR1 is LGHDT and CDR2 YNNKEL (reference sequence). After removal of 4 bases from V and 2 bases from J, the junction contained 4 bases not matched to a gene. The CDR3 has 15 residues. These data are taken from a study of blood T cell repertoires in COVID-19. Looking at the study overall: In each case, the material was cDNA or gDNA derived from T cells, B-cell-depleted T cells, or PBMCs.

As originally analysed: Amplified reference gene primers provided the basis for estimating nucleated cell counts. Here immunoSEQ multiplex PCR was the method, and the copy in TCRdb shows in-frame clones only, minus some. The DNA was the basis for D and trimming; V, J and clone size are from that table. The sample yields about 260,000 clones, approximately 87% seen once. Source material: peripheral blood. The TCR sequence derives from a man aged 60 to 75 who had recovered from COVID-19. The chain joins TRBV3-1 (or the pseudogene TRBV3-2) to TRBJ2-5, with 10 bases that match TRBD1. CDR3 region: CASSLKGQGQETQYF. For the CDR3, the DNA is TGTGCCAGCAGCCTAAAGGGACAGGGGCAAGAGACCCAGTACTTC.